This T cell receptor (beta chain) was identified during a study of T cells in Graves' hyperthyroidism and ophthalmopathy. The V gene lost 8 bases and the J gene lost 10 bases, with 15 bases spanning the gap. CDR3 length equals 12 residues. This clonotype was seen at least ten times. Its antigen remains unknown. Study-wide findings and caveats: Ophthalmopathy was distinguished from stable hyperthyroidism by 13 V-J signatures.

Authors of the study amplified TCR beta CDR3 regions from RNA transcripts. The HTBI set primed first-round TCR CDR3 RT-PCR. Via MiXCR, TCRdb re-called the multiplex PCR reads, giving one row per CDR3 protein. The sample records hundreds of thousands of distinct CDR3 sequences, around 14% being singletons. The chain couples TRBV12-3 or TRBV12-4 to TRBJ2-1; D possibly corresponds to TRBD2 (6 bases). The clonotype was recovered from a woman in her twenties or thirties with Graves' hyperthyroidism that later progressed to Graves' ophthalmopathy. The sequenced material came from blood. This chain's CDR3 is CASGGVSGEQFF. In nucleotides, the CDR3 is TGTGCCAGCGGAGGGGTCTCGGGGGAGCAGTTCTTC.